This TCR beta chain is from a study of T-cell reconstitution after alpha-beta-depleted transplantation in children. As it was prepared, the TCRbeta library received unique molecular identifiers. TCRdb recomputed calls from the PCR reads with MiXCR, one row per CDR3 protein. The data show around 530,000 distinct CDR3 sequences, 30% to 35% seen once. Trimming removed 6 bases at V and 8 bases at J, with 17 bases between. The CDR3 sequence is 13 residues long. Germline V gene lookup returns CDR1 DFQATT and CDR2 SNEGSKA (reference sequence). This TCR was sampled from a human donor who donated a stem cell graft to a child with aplastic anemia. The material was PBMCs from the stem cell graft donor, obtained from the stem cell graft. The chain links TRBV20-1 to TRBJ1-5; perhaps TRBD1 as D (5 bases). This CDR3 reads CSAPGQAGEPQHF. DNA of the CDR3: TGCAGTGCCCCTGGACAAGCGGGCGAGCCCCAGCATTTT.